This record concerns one T cell receptor (beta chain) sequence. Antigen unknown. Other nucleotide sequences in the sample specify the same CDR3. Only in-frame clones appear in the TCRdb table, and some are missing; sequencing was by immunoSEQ multiplex PCR. The sample has approximately 70,000 clones, roughly 84% seen once. This sample stems from a study of T cell responses to AZD1222 COVID-19 vaccine. Turning to the study itself: The analysis combined second doses at about 4 or about 12 weeks. Overall study findings and caveats: Baseline testing showed seropositivity in only a handful of AZD1222 recipients. Spike was spanned by vaccine-associated CD4 TCRs, with dominance at 160-218 and 743-854.

The CDR3 extends over 12 amino acids. V dropped 0 bases and J dropped 7 bases, with 4 bases sitting between them. Per germline, CDR1 LNHDA and CDR2 SQIVND (reference sequence). V and J are TRBV19 and TRBJ1-5; D remains ambiguous. The clonotype comes from an adult in good health. Source: peripheral blood, taken on day 0 of AZD1222 vaccination. The CDR3 region has the DNA TGTGCCAGTAGTATAGAGGGGCAGCCCCAGCATTTT. Protein sequence: CASSIEGQPQHF.